Following are 19 T cell receptor beta chains from one sample sequenced in a study of blood T cell repertoires in COVID-19. Clones were read by immunoSEQ multiplex PCR, and TCRdb kept only the in-frame ones, dropping some. Of fewer than 120,000 clones in the sample, 70% to 90% are singletons; the top ten hold approximately 3.5%. Sequencing was done on a sample of peripheral blood. These TCRs come from a woman between 50 and 59 years old with acute or convalescent COVID-19.

V and J are TRBV19 and TRBJ1-6; D possibly corresponds to TRBD1 (6 bases). Germline loops: CDR1 LNHDA, CDR2 SQIVND (reference sequence). The V gene lost 1 base and the J gene lost 14 bases, with 18 bases spanning the gap. The length of the CDR3 is 15 residues. The CDR3 nucleotides are TGTGCCAGTAGTATAGGGGGTGCGCGGGGGACAACCCTCCACTTT. Its translation: CASSIGGARGTTLHF.

This chain uses TRBV7-9 with TRBJ2-7; D possibly corresponds to TRBD1 (6 bases). V dropped 1 base and J dropped 0 bases, with 10 bases sitting between them. The CDR3 sequence is 15 residues long. Germline values: CDR1 SEHNR, CDR2 FQNEAQ (reference sequence). The CDR3 coding sequence is TGTGCCAGCAGCTTAGATAGAGGGGGCTCCTACGAGCAGTACTTC. Protein product: CASSLDRGGSYEQYF.

A single count supports this clone. The V gene is TRBV7-8, the J gene TRBJ1-2; 8 positions agree with TRBD1. With 5 bases clipped from V and 4 bases from J, the junction kept 9 bases outside the gene matches. The CDR3 is 15 residues long. Per germline, CDR1 SGHVS and CDR2 FQNEAQ. CDR3 nucleotide sequence: TGTGCCAGCAGCCCTCGGACAGGGAAGGGCTATGGCTACACCTTC. It codes for CASSPRTGKGYGYTF.

This rearrangement joins TRBV24-1 to TRBJ2-7; D might be TRBD1 (5 bases). Trimming took off 2 bases at V and 3 bases at J, with 10 bases between the two ends. This CDR3 is 14 amino acids long. Germline V lookup: CDR1 KGHDR, CDR2 SFDVKD. CDR3 sequence (DNA): TGTGCCACCAGTGATTCGGTTAGGGGCTACGAGCAGTACTTC. It translates to CATSDSVRGYEQYF.

J is TRBJ1-1 and V is TRBV6-5, with 8 bases identical to TRBD1. Germline V gene lookup returns CDR1 MNHEY and CDR2 SVGAGI. Losses at the gene ends were 0 bases for V and 4 bases for J; bases not matched to a gene: 4. The CDR3 covers 15 residues. CDR3 region: CASSYSNRGTTEAFF. CDR3 nucleotides: TGTGCCAGCAGTTACTCGAACAGGGGGACCACTGAAGCTTTCTTT.

The rearrangement joins TRBV30 to TRBJ2-7; D not resolved. V lost 7 bases and J 3 bases, leaving 10 bases between the germline ends. Germline CDR1 GTSNPN, CDR2 SVGIG (reference sequence). The CDR3 sequence is 11 residues long. The CDR3 sequence is CASGYRYEQYF. CDR3 nucleotide sequence: TGTGCCTCCGGGTACCGCTACGAGCAGTACTTC. Based on the CDR3 plus reference TRBV30 and TRBJ2-7, the full variable domain is SQTIHQWPATLVQPVGSPLSLECTVEGTSNPNLYWYRQAAGRGLQLLFYSVGIGQISSEVPQNLSASRPQDRQFILSSKKLLLSDSGFYLCASGYRYEQYFGPGTRLTVT.

The chain employs TRBV11-2 and TRBJ1-4, with D perhaps TRBD1 (5 bases). This CDR3 is 13 amino acids long. The germline V and J ends were trimmed by 3 bases and 8 bases, with 10 bases remaining between them. Germline values: CDR1 SGHAT, CDR2 FQNNGV. CDR3 sequence reads: CASSLGNREKLFF. The CDR3 DNA reads TGTGCCAGCAGCTTGGGCAACAGGGAAAAACTGTTTTTT.

This clone was seen only once. This chain uses TRBV5-1 with TRBJ2-7; D is perhaps TRBD2 (7 bases). V shed 6 bases and J shed 7 bases, with 20 bases lying between them. The CDR3 runs to 14 residues. Germline V lookup: CDR1 SGHRS, CDR2 YFSETQ. The CDR3 sequence is CASTPIGGAGEQYF. The CDR3 region has the DNA TGCGCCAGCACCCCCATAGGGGGGGCGGGGGAGCAGTACTTC.

This sequence joins TRBV29-1 and TRBJ2-3; 9 nucleotides match TRBD2. From germline, CDR1 is SQVTM and CDR2 ANQGSEA. This CDR3 is built from 15 residues. V lost 7 bases and J lost 0; bases outside the gene matches: 8. This CDR3 reads CSALAGAHSTDTQYF. The CDR3 bases are TGCAGCGCATTAGCGGGAGCCCATAGCACAGATACGCAGTATTTT.

The V call is TRBV21-1, the J call TRBJ2-7; TRBD2 was called by the table and not checked on the DNA. TRBV21-1 is labeled a pseudogene. This CDR3 is built from 14 residues. The CDR3 is CASSKEASSYEQYF. As DNA, the CDR3 is TGTGCCAGCAGCAAAGAAGCGAGCTCCTACGAGCAGTACTTC.

The chain carries TRBV18 and TRBJ2-7; 11 bases agree with TRBD1. With 6 bases clipped from V and 7 bases from J, the junction kept 8 bases outside the gene matches. This CDR3 has 14 amino acids. Germline CDR1 is KGHSH and CDR2 is LQKENI. This CDR3 reads CASSRRTGGREQYF. The CDR3, as DNA: TGTGCCAGCTCGCGCAGGACAGGGGGCAGGGAGCAGTACTTC.

The chain uses TRBV5-1 and TRBJ2-1; D not resolved. V lost 0 bases and J 3 bases, leaving 4 bases between the germline ends. The germline V gene encodes CDR1 SGHRS and CDR2 YFSETQ. The CDR3 is 13 residues long. This CDR3 is CASSLGVYNEQFF. The CDR3 nucleotides are TGCGCCAGCAGCTTGGGCGTCTACAATGAGCAGTTCTTC.

This clone showed up just once. V usage is TRBV12-3 or TRBV12-4 and J usage is TRBJ2-5, with 7 bases that match TRBD1. The CDR3 is made up of 13 amino acids. The V segment lost 6 bases and the J segment 5 bases; nucleotides outside the gene matches: 6. CDR3 protein: CASRRTGFETQYF. The CDR3 region has the DNA TGTGCCAGCAGACGGACAGGATTCGAGACCCAGTACTTC.

The chain has TRBV18 and TRBJ1-5; a weak D match, TRBD1 (5 bases). CDR1 and CDR2 (germline): KGHSH, LQKENI. V gave up 3 bases and J gave up 5 bases, with 17 bases separating them. This CDR3 region has 16 residues. CDR3 sequence (DNA): TGTGCCAGCTCACCCAGGGAAGGGGCTCGAGATCAGCCCCAGCATTTT. This codes for CASSPREGARDQPQHF. Complete variable domain (other parts from reference TRBV18 and TRBJ1-5): NAGVMQNPRHLVRRRGQEARLRCSPMKGHSHVYWYRQLPEEGLKFMVYLQKENIIDESGMPKERFSAEFPKEGPSILRIQQVVRGDSAAYFCASSPREGARDQPQHFGDGTRLSIL.

V and J are TRBV27 and TRBJ2-7, with 12 bases matching TRBD2. With V trimmed by 8 bases and J by 7 bases, 15 bases remained unmatched. The length of the CDR3 is 16 residues. Germline V gene sequence: CDR1 MNHEY, CDR2 SMNVEV (reference sequence). CDR3 sequence: CASSSSGRAFTGEQYF. The DNA of the CDR3 is TGTGCCAGCTCGTCTAGCGGGAGGGCCTTCACGGGAGAGCAGTACTTC.

The rearrangement joins TRBV6-5 to TRBJ2-7; 7 bases map to TRBD1. This CDR3 is built from 13 residues. After removal of 6 bases from V and 4 bases from J, the junction contained 6 bases not matched to a gene. The germline gives CDR1 MNHEY, CDR2 SVGAGI. The CDR3 DNA follows: TGTGCCAGCAGCCGAGGGACAGTTTACGAGCAGTACTTC. Its protein is CASSRGTVYEQYF.

The chain couples TRBV5-1 to TRBJ2-5, with 7 bases lining up with TRBD1. This CDR3 has 15 amino acids. V was pared by 4 bases and J by 5 bases, with 11 bases of the junction left unmatched. Germline CDR1 reads SGHRS; CDR2 reads YFSETQ. The CDR3 bases are TGCGCCAGCAGCAAACAGGGGCTTGGGGATGAGACCCAGTACTTC. It is translated as CASSKQGLGDETQYF.

V is TRBV19 and J is TRBJ1-2; maybe TRBD1 (6 bases). This CDR3 comprises 14 residues. Trimming removed 6 bases from V and 1 base from J, with 12 bases in between. Germline loops: CDR1 LNHDA, CDR2 SQIVND (reference sequence). The CDR3 loop is CASSAGDSNYGYTF. The CDR3 DNA follows: TGTGCCAGTAGCGCAGGGGATAGTAACTATGGCTACACCTTC. Full variable domain (missing parts from reference TRBV19 and TRBJ1-2): DGGITQSPKYLFRKEGQNVTLSCEQNLNHDAMYWYRQDPGQGLRLIYYSQIVNDFQKGDIAEGYSVSREKKESFPLTVTSAQKNPTAFYLCASSAGDSNYGYTFGSGTRLTVV.

This clone was detected only once. Just one base apart from a much larger clone, this may be a read error. The CDR3 DNA is TGTGCCAGCAGCCAGGACAGTAACTATGGCTACACCTTC. Its translation is CASSQDSNYGYTF. The chain has TRBV2 and TRBJ1-2, with a possible D match to TRBD1 (6 bases). Germline assignment: CDR1 SNHLY and CDR2 FYNNEI. This CDR3 is 13 amino acids long. V was shortened by 6 bases and J by 1 base, with 9 bases between the two germline ends.